This TCR beta chain was recovered during a study of T-cell reconstitution after alpha-beta-depleted transplantation in children. Preparation of the TCRbeta library involved a method that used unique molecular identifiers. TCRdb recomputed calls from the PCR reads with MiXCR, one row per CDR3 protein. Of nearly 550,000 distinct CDR3 sequences in the sample, 18% were seen once. In germline, CDR1 is DFQATT, CDR2 SNEGSKA (reference sequence). J lost 6 bases, V lost 6 bases, and 9 bases had no gene match. The CDR3 contains 14 residues. The rearrangement links TRBV20-1 to TRBJ2-7; 12 bases are shared with TRBD1. This material consisted of PBMCs from the stem cell graft donor, taken from the stem cell graft. This TCR was sampled from a human donor who donated a stem cell graft to a child with acute lymphoblastic leukemia. CDR3 loop: CSATSGTGGSEQYF. CDR3 nucleotide sequence: TGCAGTGCAACGTCCGGGACAGGGGGCAGCGAGCAGTACTTC.